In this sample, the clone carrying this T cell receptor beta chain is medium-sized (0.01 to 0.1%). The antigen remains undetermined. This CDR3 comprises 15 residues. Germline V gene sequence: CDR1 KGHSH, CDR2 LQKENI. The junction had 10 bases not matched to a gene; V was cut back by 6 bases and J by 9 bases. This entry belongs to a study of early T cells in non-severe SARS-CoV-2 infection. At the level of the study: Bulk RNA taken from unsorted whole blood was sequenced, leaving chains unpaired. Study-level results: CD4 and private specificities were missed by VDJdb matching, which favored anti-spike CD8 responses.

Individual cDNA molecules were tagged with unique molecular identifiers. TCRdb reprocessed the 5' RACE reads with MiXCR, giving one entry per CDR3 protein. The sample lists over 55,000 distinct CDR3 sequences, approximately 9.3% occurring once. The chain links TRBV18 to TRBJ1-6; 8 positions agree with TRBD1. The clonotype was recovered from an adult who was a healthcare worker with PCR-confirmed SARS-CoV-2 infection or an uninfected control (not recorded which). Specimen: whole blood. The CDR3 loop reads CASSSGQAGVSPLHF. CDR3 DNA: TGTGCCAGCTCGTCGGGACAGGCTGGGGTTTCACCCCTCCACTTT.